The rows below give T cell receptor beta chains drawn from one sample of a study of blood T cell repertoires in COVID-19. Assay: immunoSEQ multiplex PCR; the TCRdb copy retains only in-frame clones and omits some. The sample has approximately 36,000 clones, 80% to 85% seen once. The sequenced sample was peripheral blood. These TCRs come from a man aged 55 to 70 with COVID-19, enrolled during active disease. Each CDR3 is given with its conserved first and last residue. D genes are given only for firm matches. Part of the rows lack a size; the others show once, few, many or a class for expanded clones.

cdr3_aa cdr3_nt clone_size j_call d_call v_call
CASSQGALMNTEAFF TGTGCCAGCAGTCAGGGGGCACTAATGAACACTGAAGCTTTCTTT - TRBJ1-1 TRBD1 TRBV5-4
CASSPRDREIPLEEQYF TGTGCCAGCTCACCGAGGGACAGGGAGATCCCCTTAGAAGAGCAGTACTTC once TRBJ2-7 TRBD1 TRBV18
CASSHSRGKLFF TGTGCCAGCAGCCATTCGAGAGGGAAACTGTTTTTT - TRBJ1-4 - TRBV3-1/TRBV3-2
CASSLLGQRNTEAFF TGCGCCAGCAGCTTGTTGGGACAGCGTAACACTGAAGCTTTCTTT - TRBJ1-1 TRBD1 TRBV5-1
CASTTRGWDTEAFF TGTGCCAGCACTACCCGGGGATGGGACACTGAAGCTTTCTTT - TRBJ1-1 - TRBV2
CAWKRDFGTDTQYF TGTGCCTGGAAGCGGGATTTTGGCACAGATACGCAGTATTTT few TRBJ2-3 TRBD2 TRBV30
CASSQETTLNTEAFF TGCGCCAGCAGCCAAGAAACTACACTAAACACTGAAGCTTTCTTT - TRBJ1-1 - TRBV4-3
CYPVYGTDTQYF TGTTACCCTGTTTACGGGACAGATACGCAGTATTTT - TRBJ2-3 - TRBV6-9
CATSWGQGGSEQYF TGTGCCACCAGTTGGGGACAGGGCGGAAGCGAGCAGTACTTC - TRBJ2-7 TRBD1 TRBV24-1
CASSPLTGETQYF TGTGCCAGCTCACCTTTGACTGGGGAGACCCAGTACTTC - TRBJ2-5 - TRBV18
CASSRVSNPNTEAFF TGTGCCAGCAGCCGCGTATCCAACCCGAACACTGAAGCTTTCTTT few TRBJ1-1 - TRBV7-2
CASSLWRLAGGPGELFF TGTGCCAGCAGTTTATGGCGACTAGCGGGAGGGCCCGGGGAGCTGTTTTTT - TRBJ2-2 TRBD2 TRBV28
CSSTGHLNTEAFF TGCAGCTCCACGGGACACTTGAACACTGAAGCTTTCTTT - TRBJ1-1 - TRBV29-1
CASREGMNTEAFF TGTGCCAGCAGGGAGGGGATGAACACTGAAGCTTTCTTT - TRBJ1-1 - TRBV6-5
CASRGAGFGYTF TGTGCCAGCAGGGGGGCAGGGTTTGGCTACACCTTC - TRBJ1-2 - TRBV27
CASREDINTEAFF TGTGCCAGTAGGGAAGACATTAACACTGAAGCTTTCTTT - TRBJ1-1 - TRBV19
CASTNAGVLDTEAFF TGTGCCAGCACCAACGCCGGGGTACTCGACACTGAAGCTTTCTTT - TRBJ1-1 - TRBV6-5
CASSLAVTAYSNQPQHF TGTGCCAGCAGTTTAGCCGTTACAGCTTATAGCAATCAGCCCCAGCATTTT - TRBJ1-5 - TRBV28
CASSVGTSPGNEQFF TGTGCCAGCAGCGTCGGGACAAGCCCGGGCAATGAGCAGTTCTTC once TRBJ2-1 - TRBV9
CASSRTSTPGYTF TGTGCCAGCAGTCGCACTTCTACCCCGGGCTACACCTTC - TRBJ1-2 - TRBV3-1/TRBV3-2
CASSEYGGRAYEQYF TGTGCCAGCAGTGAATATGGCGGGAGGGCCTACGAGCAGTACTTC once TRBJ2-7 TRBD2 TRBV25-1
CAWNQDRTAFSYEQYF TGTGCCTGGAATCAGGATCGGACAGCCTTCTCCTACGAGCAGTACTTC - TRBJ2-7 - TRBV30
CASSEVESKQFF TGTGCCAGCAGTGAAGTAGAGTCCAAGCAGTTCTTC - TRBJ2-1 - TRBV6-1
CAWSVHGTGMAEAFF TGTGCCTGGAGTGTACACGGGACAGGGATGGCTGAAGCTTTCTTT - TRBJ1-1 TRBD1 TRBV30
CATGQKQETQYF TGTGCCACGGGACAGAAGCAAGAGACCCAGTACTTC - TRBJ2-5 TRBD1 TRBV10-3
CASSRTDSFNEQFF TGTGCCAGCAGTCGGACGGACAGTTTTAATGAGCAGTTCTTC - TRBJ2-1 - TRBV6-5
CASSQDHGQAYEQYF TGTGCCAGCAGCCAAGATCACGGACAGGCCTACGAGCAGTACTTC few TRBJ2-7 TRBD1 TRBV4-2
CASSLPARGEKLFF TGTGCCAGCAGCTTACCCGCCAGGGGAGAAAAACTGTTTTTT - TRBJ1-4 - TRBV28
CASSSPGQGPLHF TGTGCCAGCAGCTCGCCGGGACAGGGACCCCTCCACTTT - TRBJ1-6 TRBD1 TRBV7-9
CASRMDFSSTDTQYF TGTGCCAGCAGAATGGACTTCTCGAGCACAGATACGCAGTATTTT - TRBJ2-3 - TRBV6-5
CASSLNLQGYEQYF TGTGCCAGCAGTCTCAATTTGCAGGGGTACGAGCAGTACTTC - TRBJ2-7 - TRBV28
CASSQGTNEKLFF TGTGCCAGCAGCCAGGGGACTAATGAAAAACTGTTTTTT - TRBJ1-4 - TRBV27
CASRVGGGTDTQYF TGTGCCAGCAGGGTGGGAGGCGGCACAGATACGCAGTATTTT - TRBJ2-3 - TRBV3-1/TRBV3-2
CASSLGVGQGFYGYTF TGTGCCAGCAGCTTAGGGGTGGGACAGGGCTTCTATGGCTACACCTTC - TRBJ1-2 TRBD1 TRBV7-2
CASSLVSGPNEQYF TGTGCCAGCAGCTTAGTTTCAGGGCCCAACGAGCAGTACTTC - TRBJ2-7 - TRBV7-6
CATLFYGYTF TGTGCCACCTTATTCTATGGCTACACCTTC - TRBJ1-2 - TRBV28
CATQSVSGNTIYF TGTGCCACCCAGTCCGTCTCTGGAAACACCATATATTTT - TRBJ1-3 - TRBV19
CASSPQGQAIYGYTF TGTGCCAGCAGCCCGCAGGGGCAAGCAATCTATGGCTACACCTTC - TRBJ1-2 - TRBV7-9
CASRREVMNTEAFF TGTGCCAGCAGGCGGGAGGTTATGAACACTGAAGCTTTCTTT - TRBJ1-1 - TRBV11-2
CASSSRQGTDTQYF TGTGCCAGTAGTTCACGACAGGGCACAGATACGCAGTATTTT once TRBJ2-3 - TRBV19
CASSGDKGAEAFF TGTGCCAGTAGCGGGGATAAAGGAGCTGAAGCTTTCTTT once TRBJ1-1 - TRBV19
CASSLQGPGSSYNSPLHF TGTGCCAGCAGCCTCCAAGGTCCCGGGAGCTCCTATAATTCACCCCTCCACTTT - TRBJ1-6 - TRBV5-5
CASSPSTKGHQPQHF TGTGCCAGCAGTCCCTCTACCAAGGGGCATCAGCCCCAGCATTTT - TRBJ1-5 - TRBV27
CASSLAQGSGTEAFF TGCGCCAGCAGCTTGGCCCAGGGGTCGGGCACTGAAGCTTTCTTT - TRBJ1-1 - TRBV5-1
CASSQHFWRLQETQYF TGTGCCAGCAGCCAGCATTTCTGGCGGTTACAAGAGACCCAGTACTTC - TRBJ2-5 - TRBV3-1/TRBV3-2
CASRIGGTSGRNEQYF TGTGCCAGCAGAATTGGCGGGACTAGCGGGAGGAACGAGCAGTACTTC - TRBJ2-7 TRBD2 TRBV28
CASSYSPRGASFNEQFF TGTGCCAGCAGCTACTCCCCCCGCGGGGCCTCCTTTAACGAGCAGTTCTTC - TRBJ2-1 - TRBV28
CAISESGQGAHEQYF TGTGCCATCAGTGAGAGCGGACAGGGGGCCCACGAGCAGTACTTC few TRBJ2-7 TRBD1 TRBV10-3